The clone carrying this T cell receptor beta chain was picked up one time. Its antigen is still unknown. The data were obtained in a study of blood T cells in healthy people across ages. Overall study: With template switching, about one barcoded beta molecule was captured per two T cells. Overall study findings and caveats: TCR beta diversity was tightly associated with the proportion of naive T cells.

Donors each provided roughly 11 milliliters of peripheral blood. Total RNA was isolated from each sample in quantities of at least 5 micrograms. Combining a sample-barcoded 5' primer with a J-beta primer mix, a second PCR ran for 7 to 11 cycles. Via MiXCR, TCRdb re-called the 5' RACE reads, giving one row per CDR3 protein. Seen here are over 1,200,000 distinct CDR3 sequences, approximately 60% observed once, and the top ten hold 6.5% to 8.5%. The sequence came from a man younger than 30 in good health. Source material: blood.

The CDR3 sequence: CASSKGEGIYNEQFF. CDR3 nucleotide sequence: TGTGCCAGCAGCAAAGGAGAAGGCATTTACAATGAGCAGTTCTTC. V is TRBV11-2 and J is TRBJ2-1; D not resolved. CDR3 length: 15 amino acids. Germline CDR1 SGHAT, CDR2 FQNNGV. V was cut by 5 bases and J by 4 bases, with 15 bases left in between.